This T cell receptor (beta chain) was observed in a study of spatial heterogeneity in lung cancer. Each molecule of TCR cDNA was tagged with one unique molecular identifier. TCRdb re-called the 5' RACE reads through MiXCR, storing one row per CDR3 protein. The sample gives over 45,000 distinct CDR3 sequences, under 6% of which show up once; around 10% is in the top ten. Time point indicated: sample taken at primary tumor resection. Donors were over 70 untreated early-stage non-small cell lung cancer patients. Ten or more counts support this clonotype. The antigen is not known. Whole-study findings and limits: There were more appearances of ubiquitous expanded tumor TCRs in blood at resection than at follow-up.

This sample comprised PBMCs, obtained at surgery. The source is a male donor with early-stage non-small cell lung cancer.

The CDR3 protein is CASSQASGGSEQYF. The CDR3 DNA reads TGTGCCAGCAGCCAAGCGTCGGGAGGATCCGAGCAGTACTTC. The chain has TRBV4-2 and TRBJ2-7; 7 bases are shared with TRBD2. Germline loops: CDR1 LGHNA, CDR2 YNFKEQ. The CDR3 totals 14 residues. V lost 1 base and J lost 6; bases outside the gene matches: 6.